The clone carrying this T cell receptor (beta chain) showed up many times. The sample belongs to a study of molecular identifiers for immune sequencing clone quantification. One entry per CDR3 protein results from TCRdb running MiXCR on the PCR reads. The sample gives tens of thousands of distinct CDR3 sequences, about a sixth of which show up once; over 1.3% is in the top ten. Naive CD8 libraries came from about 19,000 to 1,100,000 sorted cells with 10%, 30% or 50% RNA. The V gene lost 1 base and the J gene lost 3 bases, with 9 bases spanning the gap. The CDR3 covers 14 residues. Per the germline V gene, CDR1 is SGHTA and CDR2 is FQGNSA.

The chain carries TRBV7-2 and TRBJ1-2; no reliable D call. Sequencing was carried out using naive CD8+ T cells from blood, with Jurkat cell RNA spiked in. Subset meaning: FACS-sorted CD8+CD4-CCR7+CD45RA+ naive T cells. This sequence was found in a human donor in good health. Some libraries in this study had Jurkat cell RNA spiked in. CDR3 DNA: TGTGCCAGCAGCTTAGGGCAGATTGACTATGGCTACACCTTC. It translates to CASSLGQIDYGYTF.